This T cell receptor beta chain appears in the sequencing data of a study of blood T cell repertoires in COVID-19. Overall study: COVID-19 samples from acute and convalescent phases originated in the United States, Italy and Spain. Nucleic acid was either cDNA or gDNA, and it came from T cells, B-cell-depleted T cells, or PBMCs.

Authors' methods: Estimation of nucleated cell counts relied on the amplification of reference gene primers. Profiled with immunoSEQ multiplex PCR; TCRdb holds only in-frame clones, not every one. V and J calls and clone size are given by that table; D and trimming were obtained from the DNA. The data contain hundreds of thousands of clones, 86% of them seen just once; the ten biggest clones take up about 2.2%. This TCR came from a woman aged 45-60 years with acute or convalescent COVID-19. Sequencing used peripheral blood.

The CDR3 is CASELSGQGRYEQYF. For the CDR3, the DNA is TGTGCCAGCGAATTATCGGGGCAGGGGCGCTACGAGCAGTACTTC. The chain is built from TRBV7-6 and TRBJ2-7; tentative D call: TRBD1 (6 bases). This CDR3 is 15 amino acids long. Trimming cost V 8 bases and J 3 bases, with 20 bases left between them. Germline assignment: CDR1 SGHVS and CDR2 FNYEAQ. Together with reference TRBV7-6 and TRBJ2-7, the CDR3 gives the full variable domain: GAGVSQSPRYKVTKRGQDVALRCDPISGHVSLYWYRQALGQGPEFLTYFNYEAQQDKSGLPNDRFSAERPEGSISTLTIQRTEQRDSAMYRCASELSGQGRYEQYFGPGTRLTVT.